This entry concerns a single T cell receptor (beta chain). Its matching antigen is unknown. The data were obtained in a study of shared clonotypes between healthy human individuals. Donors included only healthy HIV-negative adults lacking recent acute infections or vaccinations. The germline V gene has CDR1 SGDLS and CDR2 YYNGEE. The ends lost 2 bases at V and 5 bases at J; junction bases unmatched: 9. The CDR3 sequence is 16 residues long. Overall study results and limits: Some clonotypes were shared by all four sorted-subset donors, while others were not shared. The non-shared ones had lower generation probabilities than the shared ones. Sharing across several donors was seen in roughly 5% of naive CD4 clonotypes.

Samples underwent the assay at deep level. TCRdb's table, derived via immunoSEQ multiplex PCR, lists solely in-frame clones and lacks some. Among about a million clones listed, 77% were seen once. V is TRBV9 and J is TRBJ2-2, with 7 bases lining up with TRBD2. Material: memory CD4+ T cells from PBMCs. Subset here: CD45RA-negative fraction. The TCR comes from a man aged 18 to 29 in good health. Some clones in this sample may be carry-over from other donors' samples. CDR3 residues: CASSVFAGVGTGELFF. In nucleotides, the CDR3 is TGTGCCAGCAGCGTCTTTGCGGGAGTTGGGACCGGGGAGCTGTTTTTT.